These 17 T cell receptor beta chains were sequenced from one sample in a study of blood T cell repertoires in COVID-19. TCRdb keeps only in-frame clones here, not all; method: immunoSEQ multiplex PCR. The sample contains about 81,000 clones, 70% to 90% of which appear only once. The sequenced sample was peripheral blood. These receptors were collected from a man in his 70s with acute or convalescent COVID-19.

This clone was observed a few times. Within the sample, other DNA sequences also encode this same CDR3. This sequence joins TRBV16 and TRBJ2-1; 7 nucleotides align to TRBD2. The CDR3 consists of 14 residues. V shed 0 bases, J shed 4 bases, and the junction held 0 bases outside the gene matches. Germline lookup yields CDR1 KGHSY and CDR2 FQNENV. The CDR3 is CASSQSGGYNEQFF. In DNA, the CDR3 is TGTGCCAGCAGCCAATCGGGAGGGTACAATGAGCAGTTCTTC.

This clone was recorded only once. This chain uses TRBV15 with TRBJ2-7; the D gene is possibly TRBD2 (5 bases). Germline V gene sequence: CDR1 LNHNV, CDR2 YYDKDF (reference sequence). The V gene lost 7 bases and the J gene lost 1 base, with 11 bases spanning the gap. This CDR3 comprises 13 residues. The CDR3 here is CATTRGYSYEQYF. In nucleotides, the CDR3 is TGTGCCACCACCCGAGGGTATTCCTACGAGCAGTACTTC.

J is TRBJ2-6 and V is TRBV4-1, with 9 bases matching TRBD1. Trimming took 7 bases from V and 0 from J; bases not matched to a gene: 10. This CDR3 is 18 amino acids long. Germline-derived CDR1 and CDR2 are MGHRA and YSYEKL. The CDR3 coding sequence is TGCGCCAGCACCCTAACAGGGGGCCCGCACTCTGGGGCCAACGTCCTGACTTTC. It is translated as CASTLTGGPHSGANVLTF.

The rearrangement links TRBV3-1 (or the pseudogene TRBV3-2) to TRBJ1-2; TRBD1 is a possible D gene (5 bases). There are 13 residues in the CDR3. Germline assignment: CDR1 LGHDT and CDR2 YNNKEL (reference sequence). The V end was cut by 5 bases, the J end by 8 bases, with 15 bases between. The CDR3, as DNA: TGTGCCAGCAGCACTGTGGGGCTCGACGGCTACACCTTC. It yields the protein CASSTVGLDGYTF.

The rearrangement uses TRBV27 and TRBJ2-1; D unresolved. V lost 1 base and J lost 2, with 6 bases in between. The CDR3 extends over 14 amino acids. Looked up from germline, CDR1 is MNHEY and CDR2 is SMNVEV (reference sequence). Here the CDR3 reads CASSLWAAYNEQFF. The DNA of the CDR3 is TGTGCCAGCAGTTTATGGGCAGCCTACAATGAGCAGTTCTTC.

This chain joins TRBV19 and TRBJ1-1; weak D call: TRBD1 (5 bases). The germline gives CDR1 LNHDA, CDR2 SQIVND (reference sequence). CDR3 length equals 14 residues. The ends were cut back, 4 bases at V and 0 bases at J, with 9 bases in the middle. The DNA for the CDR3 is TGTGCCAGTAGTAGGGTAGGGGTGAACACTGAAGCTTTCTTT. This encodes CASSRVGVNTEAFF.

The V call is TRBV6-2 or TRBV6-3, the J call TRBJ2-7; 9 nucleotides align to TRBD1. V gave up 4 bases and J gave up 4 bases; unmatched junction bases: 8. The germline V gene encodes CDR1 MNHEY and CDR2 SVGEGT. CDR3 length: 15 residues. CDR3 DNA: TGTGCCAGCAGTTTTCGGACAGGGGTGATGTACGAGCAGTACTTC. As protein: CASSFRTGVMYEQYF.

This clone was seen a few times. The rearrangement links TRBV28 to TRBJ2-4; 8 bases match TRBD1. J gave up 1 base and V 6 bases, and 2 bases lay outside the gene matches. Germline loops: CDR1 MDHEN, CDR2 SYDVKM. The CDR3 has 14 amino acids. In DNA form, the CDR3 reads TGTGCCAGCAGCTCAGGGGGCGCCAAAAACATTCAGTACTTC. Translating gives CASSSGGAKNIQYF.

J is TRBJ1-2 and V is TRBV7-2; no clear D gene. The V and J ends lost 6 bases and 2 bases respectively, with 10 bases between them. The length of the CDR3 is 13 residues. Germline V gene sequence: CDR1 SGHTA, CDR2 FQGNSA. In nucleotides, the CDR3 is TGTGCCAGCAGTTATACCCGGAACTATGGCTACACCTTC. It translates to CASSYTRNYGYTF.

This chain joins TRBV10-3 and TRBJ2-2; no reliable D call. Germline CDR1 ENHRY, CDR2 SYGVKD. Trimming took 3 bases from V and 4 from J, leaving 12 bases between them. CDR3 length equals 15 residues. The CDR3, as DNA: TGTGCCATCAGTGAAGGAACAGCAAGCACCGGGGAGCTGTTTTTT. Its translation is CAISEGTASTGELFF.

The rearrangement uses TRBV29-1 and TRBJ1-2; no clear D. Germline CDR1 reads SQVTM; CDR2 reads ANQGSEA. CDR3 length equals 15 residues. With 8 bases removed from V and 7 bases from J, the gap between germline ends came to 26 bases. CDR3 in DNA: TGCAGCCTTGGGAGCATCAATGGGAATGAGGGTGGCTACACCTTC. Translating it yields CSLGSINGNEGGYTF.

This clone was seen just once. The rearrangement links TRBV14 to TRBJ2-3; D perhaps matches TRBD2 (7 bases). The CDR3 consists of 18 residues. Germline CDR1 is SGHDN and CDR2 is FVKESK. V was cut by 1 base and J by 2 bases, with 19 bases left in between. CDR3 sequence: CASSQGGFGGRLTDTQYF. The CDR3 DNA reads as TGTGCCAGCAGCCAAGGGGGATTCGGGGGGCGACTCACAGATACGCAGTATTTT.

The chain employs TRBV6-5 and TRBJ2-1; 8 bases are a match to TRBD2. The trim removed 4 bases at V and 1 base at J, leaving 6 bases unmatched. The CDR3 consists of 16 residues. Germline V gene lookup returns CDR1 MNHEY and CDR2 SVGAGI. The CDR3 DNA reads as TGTGCCAGCAGTTCCGGGGGGGCCGGATCCTACAATGAGCAGTTCTTC. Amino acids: CASSSGGAGSYNEQFF.

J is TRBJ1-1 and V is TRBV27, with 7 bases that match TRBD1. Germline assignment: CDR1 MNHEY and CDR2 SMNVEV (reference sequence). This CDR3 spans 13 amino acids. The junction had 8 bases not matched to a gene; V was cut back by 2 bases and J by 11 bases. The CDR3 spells CASSLQGATGAFF. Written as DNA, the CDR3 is TGTGCCAGCAGTTTACAAGGAGCGACAGGGGCTTTCTTT.

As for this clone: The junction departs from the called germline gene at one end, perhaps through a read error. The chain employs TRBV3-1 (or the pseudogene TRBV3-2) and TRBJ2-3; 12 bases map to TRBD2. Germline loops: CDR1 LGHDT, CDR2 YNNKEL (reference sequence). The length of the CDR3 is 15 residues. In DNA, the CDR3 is TGTGCCAGCACCCCACTAGCGGGGGGCACGGATACGCAGTATTTT. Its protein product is CASTPLAGGTDTQYF.

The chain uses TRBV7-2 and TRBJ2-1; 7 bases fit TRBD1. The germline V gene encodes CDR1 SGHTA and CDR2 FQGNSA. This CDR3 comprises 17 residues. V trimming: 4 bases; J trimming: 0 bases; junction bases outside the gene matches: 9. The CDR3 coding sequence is TGTGCCAGCAGCTCCTTACAGGGGTCGAGCTCCTACAATGAGCAGTTCTTC. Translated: CASSSLQGSSSYNEQFF.

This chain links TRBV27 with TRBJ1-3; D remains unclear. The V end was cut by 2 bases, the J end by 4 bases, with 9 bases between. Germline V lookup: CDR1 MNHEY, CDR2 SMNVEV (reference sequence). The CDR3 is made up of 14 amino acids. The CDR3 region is CASSLSLVGNTIYF. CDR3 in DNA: TGTGCCAGCAGTTTAAGCCTCGTCGGAAACACCATATATTTT.